Below, 27 T cell receptor beta chains from the same sample are listed, as sequenced in a study of breast tumors, draining lymph nodes, adjacent tissues (dated by TCRdb to 2016 to 2018). The lymph node samples were taken from the axillary draining lymph nodes of breast cancer patients. Libraries were constructed by multiplex PCR. Sequencing was performed on an Illumina HiSeq 2000. TCRdb passed the public sequencing reads through fastp at Q25 and MiXCR, retaining productive beta sequences. Every CDR3 protein is listed once, alongside the most common genes and DNA of its rows. The sample profile shows roughly 80,000 distinct CDR3 sequences; approximately 19% of them were found once. Jointly, the top ten make up around 2.4% of the sample. Sequencing input: axillary lymph node tissue. The receptors here all came from a female donor with breast cancer. Some clones in this sample may be carry-over from other donors' samples.

This clonotype was seen ten or more times. The chain couples TRBV7-8 to TRBJ2-1; D is unresolved. CDR1 and CDR2 from the germline V gene are SGHVS and FQNEAQ. Trimming removed 5 bases at V and 5 bases at J, with 16 bases between. The CDR3 length is 15 residues. The CDR3 region has the DNA TGTGCCAGCAGCCCCCGGAATGGGCGTAACAATGAGCAGTTCTTC. This translates into CASSPRNGRNNEQFF.

The sample holds a few counts of this clonotype. The chain links TRBV30 to TRBJ1-3; D unresolved. Germline V gives CDR1 GTSNPN, CDR2 SVGIG (reference sequence). The V end was cut by 2 bases, the J end by 4 bases, with 12 bases between. The CDR3 runs to 14 residues. The CDR3 region is CAWSRTSNGNTIYF. CDR3 nucleotide sequence: TGTGCCTGGAGTAGGACGTCCAACGGAAACACCATATATTTT.

This clonotype counts as medium-sized (0.01 to 0.1%). The genes are TRBV10-3 and TRBJ2-3; D possibly corresponds to TRBD2 (6 bases). CDR3 length: 13 residues. Trimming removed 7 bases from V and 2 bases from J, with 10 bases in between. Germline CDR1 is ENHRY and CDR2 is SYGVKD. The DNA of the CDR3 is TGTGCCATCAAGGAGGGGAACACAGATACGCAGTATTTT. This codes for CAIKEGNTDTQYF.

On this clonotype itself: This could be a read error, since a much larger clone is one nucleotide away. V usage is TRBV6-6 and J usage is TRBJ1-3; unclear D gene. The V gene lost 5 bases and the J gene lost 2 bases, with 13 bases spanning the gap. This CDR3 comprises 15 residues. Germline CDR1 MNHNY, CDR2 SVGAGI (reference sequence). The DNA of the CDR3 is TGTGCCAGCAGTCCCGGGCCTATCCCTGGAAACACCATATATTTT. This translates into CASSPGPIPGNTIYF.

This clonotype was recorded many times. The chain couples TRBV11-2 to TRBJ2-3; D is unresolved. The germline CDR1 and CDR2 sequences are SGHAT and FQNNGV. The CDR3 runs to 13 residues. Trimming took off 7 bases at V and 1 base at J, with 9 bases between the two ends. The CDR3 sequence is CASKLSRTDTQYF. The CDR3 region has the DNA TGTGCCAGCAAGCTATCCCGCACAGATACGCAGTATTTT.

This clonotype was counted many times. The chain carries TRBV6-1 and TRBJ2-5; perhaps TRBD2 as D (6 bases). This CDR3 has 13 residues. The germline V and J ends were trimmed by 7 bases and 4 bases, with 13 bases remaining between them. In germline, CDR1 is MNHNS, CDR2 SASEGT. For the CDR3, the DNA is TGTGCCAGCACTAGCGACCCGCGAGAGACCCAGTACTTC. Translating gives CASTSDPRETQYF.

This clonotype was seen many times. This chain joins TRBV11-2 and TRBJ2-7, with TRBD1 identical over 8 bases. The length of the CDR3 is 14 residues. V trimming: 2 bases; J trimming: 6 bases; junction bases outside the gene matches: 6. Per germline, CDR1 SGHAT and CDR2 FQNNGV. The CDR3 nucleotides read TGTGCCAGCAGCTTACCAAGAACAGGGGGCGAGCAGTACTTC. Protein sequence: CASSLPRTGGEQYF.

This clonotype was detected ten times or more. V gene TRBV20-1 combines with J gene TRBJ2-2, with D perhaps TRBD1 or TRBD2 (6 bases each). The germline V gene encodes CDR1 DFQATT and CDR2 SNEGSKA (reference sequence). Deletions cut 6 bases from V and 1 base from J, with 12 bases between. The length of the CDR3 is 14 residues. The CDR3 spells CSAQGGGNTGELFF. In nucleotides, the CDR3 is TGCAGTGCCCAAGGGGGAGGGAACACCGGGGAGCTGTTTTTT.

This clonotype showed up many times. The chain has TRBV2 and TRBJ1-4; 9 bases align to TRBD1. The trim removed 7 bases at V and 3 bases at J, leaving 6 bases unmatched. The germline V gene has CDR1 SNHLY and CDR2 FYNNEI. The CDR3 is 15 residues long. The CDR3 DNA reads TGTGCCAGCATCAGACAGGGGGTTGCTAATGAAAAACTGTTTTTT. Protein product: CASIRQGVANEKLFF. The full variable domain, completed using reference TRBV2 and TRBJ1-4, is EPEVTQTPSHQVTQMGQEVILRCVPISNHLYFYWYRQILGQKVEFLVSFYNNEISEKSEIFDDQFSVERPDGSNFTLKIRSTKLEDSAMYFCASIRQGVANEKLFFGSGTQLSVL.

This clonotype has a count of ten or more. The rearrangement links TRBV6-1 to TRBJ1-2; TRBD1 matches at 8 bases. CDR3 length equals 13 residues. CDR1 is MNHNS, CDR2 SASEGT, per germline. The V gene end was trimmed by 1 base and the J gene end by 7 bases; junction bases not matched to a gene: 2. The CDR3 reads CASSEGGTGGYTF. CDR3 sequence (DNA): TGTGCCAGCAGTGAAGGGGGGACAGGTGGCTACACCTTC.

The chain links TRBV28 to TRBJ1-2; weak D call: TRBD1 (5 bases). The ends were cut back, 6 bases at V and 5 bases at J, with 19 bases in the middle. CDR1 and CDR2 (germline): MDHEN, SYDVKM. This CDR3 spans 15 amino acids. CDR3 sequence: CASRPTLGVGYGYTF. CDR3 nucleotide sequence: TGTGCCAGCAGACCTACCCTAGGGGTGGGGTATGGCTACACCTTC.

Turning to this clonotype: Given a much more abundant clone one base away, this may be a read error. V usage is TRBV6-5 and J usage is TRBJ2-2; the D gene is possibly TRBD2 (6 bases). Germline V lookup: CDR1 MNHEY, CDR2 SVGAGI. The length of the CDR3 is 13 residues. CDR3 in DNA: TGTGCCGGCAGTTACGGGGGCACCGGGGAGCTGTTTTTT. Protein product: CAGSYGGTGELFF.

Remarks on this clonotype: A much larger clone differs by one base, so this may be a read error. The V gene is TRBV24-1, the J gene TRBJ2-1, with TRBD2 matching over 13 bases. Germline V CDR1 and CDR2: KGHDR, SFDVKD. The CDR3 contains 20 residues. The CDR3 DNA is TGTGCCACCAGTGATCCATCCCCGACTAGCGGGAGGCGTACCTACGATGAGCAGTTCTTC. This codes for CATSDPSPTSGRRTYDEQFF.

This clonotype was counted a few times. The chain uses TRBV3-1 and TRBJ1-5; D is possibly TRBD1 (5 bases). The CDR3 has 15 amino acids. Trimming shortened V by 4 bases and J by 3 bases, and 13 bases separated the two germline ends. CDR1 and CDR2 (germline): LGHDT, YNNKEL (reference sequence). This CDR3 is CASSPGGGYNQPQHF. The CDR3 bases are TGTGCCAGCAGCCCCGGGGGGGGGTACAATCAGCCCCAGCATTTT.

In its sample, this clonotype was seen many times. The chain links TRBV5-6 to TRBJ1-2; D is unclear. The CDR3 has 13 residues. Germline-derived CDR1 and CDR2 are SGHDT and YYEEEE. The ends were cut back, 0 bases at V and 8 bases at J, with 11 bases in the middle. CDR3 DNA sequence: TGTGCCAGCAGCTTGGCCGGGGTTGGCGGCTACACCTTC. It yields the protein CASSLAGVGGYTF.

This clonotype has ten or more counts. The CDR3 reads CASSDSWDGNTIYF. The CDR3 DNA is TGTGCCAGCAGTGACAGTTGGGATGGAAACACCATATATTTT. J is TRBJ1-3 and V is TRBV19; D may be TRBD1 (5 bases). Germline V lookup: CDR1 LNHDA, CDR2 SQIVND (reference sequence). The length of the CDR3 is 14 residues. V was cut by 9 bases and J by 3 bases, with 15 bases left in between. Supplemented by reference TRBV19 and TRBJ1-3, the full variable domain reads DGGITQSPKYLFRKEGQNVTLSCEQNLNHDAMYWYRQDPGQGLRLIYYSQIVNDFQKGDIAEGYSVSREKKESFPLTVTSAQKNPTAFYLCASSDSWDGNTIYFGEGSWLTVV.

V and J are TRBV2 and TRBJ2-4; D gene unclear. The germline V and J ends were trimmed by 3 bases and 0 bases, with 6 bases remaining between them. The germline V gene encodes CDR1 SNHLY and CDR2 FYNNEI. This CDR3 has 14 amino acids. Here the CDR3 reads CASSESVAKNIQYF. In nucleotides, the CDR3 is TGTGCCAGCAGTGAGAGCGTAGCCAAAAACATTCAGTACTTC.

This clonotype has a count of ten or more. The chain combines TRBV2 with TRBJ2-1; tentatively, D is TRBD1 or TRBD2 (6 bases each). V dropped 4 bases and J dropped 7 bases, with 11 bases sitting between them. Germline CDR1 reads SNHLY; CDR2 reads FYNNEI. The CDR3 consists of 13 residues. The CDR3 spells CASSGLGGNEQFF. The CDR3 nucleotides are TGTGCCAGCAGTGGACTAGGGGGGAATGAGCAGTTCTTC. Combining the CDR3 with reference TRBV2 and TRBJ2-1 gives the whole variable domain EPEVTQTPSHQVTQMGQEVILRCVPISNHLYFYWYRQILGQKVEFLVSFYNNEISEKSEIFDDQFSVERPDGSNFTLKIRSTKLEDSAMYFCASSGLGGNEQFFGPGTRLTVL.

At least ten counts were recorded for this clonotype. V gene TRBV4-2 combines with J gene TRBJ2-1; 8 nucleotides align to TRBD2. The CDR3 is made up of 17 amino acids. With 4 bases clipped from V and 5 bases from J, the junction kept 13 bases outside the gene matches. Looked up from germline, CDR1 is LGHNA and CDR2 is YNFKEQ. The CDR3 bases are TGTGCCAGCAGCCGTATGGCAGGGCGGGAGGTTAACAATGAGCAGTTCTTC. It is translated as CASSRMAGREVNNEQFF.

At least ten counts were recorded for this clonotype. The chain joins TRBV6-2 or TRBV6-3 to TRBJ1-5; no reliable D call. V shed 6 bases and J shed 4 bases, with 10 bases lying between them. The CDR3 extends over 13 amino acids. Germline V gene data show CDR1 as MNHEY and CDR2 as SVGEGT. CDR3 DNA sequence: TGTGCCAGCAGATCAGACGGGAATCAGCCCCAGCATTTT. This gives the protein CASRSDGNQPQHF.

Regarding this clonotype: A much larger clone lies one base from this, so it may be a read error. This chain links TRBV6-1 with TRBJ1-5; D remains unclear. CDR3 size: 14 residues. CDR1 is MNHNS, CDR2 SASEGT, per germline. The CDR3 sequence: CASSTQSSSQPQHF. DNA of the CDR3: TGTGCCAGCAGTACACAGAGTAGCAGTCAGCCCCAGCATTTT.

This clonotype was seen a handful of times. The chain links TRBV19 to TRBJ1-5; TRBD1 agrees at 7 bases. The J segment lost 4 bases and the V segment lost 3 bases, leaving 0 bases of the junction unmatched. Germline assignment: CDR1 LNHDA and CDR2 SQIVND (reference sequence). There are 13 residues in the CDR3. The CDR3 DNA reads TGTGCCAGTAGTATGACAGGGAATCAGCCCCAGCATTTT. Residues: CASSMTGNQPQHF.

The table lists this clonotype with many counts. The gene calls are TRBV20-1 and TRBJ2-1; D may be TRBD2 (5 bases). CDR3 length equals 10 residues. Germline lookup yields CDR1 DFQATT and CDR2 SNEGSKA (reference sequence). V dropped 6 bases and J dropped 10 bases, with 10 bases sitting between them. The CDR3 spells CSADREEQFF. The CDR3 nucleotides read TGCAGTGCAGACCGGGAAGAGCAGTTCTTC.

This clonotype was counted ten times or more. The V gene is TRBV7-9, the J gene TRBJ2-1; TRBD2 matches at 9 bases. The CDR3 loop spans 21 amino acids. Germline V CDR1 and CDR2: SEHNR, FQNEAQ (reference sequence). The J segment lost 0 bases and the V segment lost 5 bases, leaving 20 bases of the junction unmatched. The CDR3, as DNA: TGTGCCAGCAGCCCGACAGCCGGGACTAGCCATCGGGAGCTCTCCTACAATGAGCAGTTCTTC. It translates to CASSPTAGTSHRELSYNEQFF.

This clonotype was detected once. Germline and junction disagree at one end, which may indicate a read error. The V and J genes are TRBV5-4 and TRBJ2-7, with TRBD2 matching over 9 bases. The CDR3 totals 15 residues. Germline CDR1 is SGHNT and CDR2 is YYREEE (reference sequence). The CDR3 nucleotides are TGCGCCGGCAGCCACCATTTTAGCGGGAGATACGAGCAGTACTTC. This translates into CAGSHHFSGRYEQYF.

Ten or more counts support this clonotype. The chain carries TRBV11-2 and TRBJ2-7; D is perhaps TRBD1 or TRBD2 (5 bases each). CDR3 length equals 15 residues. Deletions cut 0 bases from V and 2 bases from J, with 11 bases between. The V gene's germline CDR1 is SGHAT and CDR2 FQNNGV. CDR3 DNA: TGTGCCAGCAGCTTAGATCAGACGGGGCCCTACGAGCAGTACTTC. Its protein is CASSLDQTGPYEQYF. The full variable domain, its missing parts supplied by reference TRBV11-2 and TRBJ2-7, is EAGVAQSPRYKIIEKRQSVAFWCNPISGHATLYWYQQILGQGPKLLIQFQNNGVVDDSQLPKDRFSAERLKGVDSTLKIQPAKLEDSAVYLCASSLDQTGPYEQYFGPGTRLTVT.

This clonotype was counted many times. The chain employs TRBV7-2 and TRBJ2-1; 14 bases map to TRBD2. The CDR3 is 16 amino acids. V shed 4 bases, J shed 5 bases, and the junction held 4 bases outside the gene matches. CDR1 and CDR2 from the germline V gene are SGHTA and FQGNSA. This CDR3 reads CASSYRTSGRNNEQFF. The DNA of the CDR3 is TGTGCCAGCAGCTACAGGACTAGCGGGAGGAACAATGAGCAGTTCTTC.